This record concerns one T cell receptor (beta chain) sequence. Measured with immunoSEQ multiplex PCR; TCRdb has only the in-frame clones, and not every one. Altogether approximately 250,000 clones are present, over 80% being singletons, with the ten largest covering roughly a tenth. The data derive from a study of blood T cell repertoires in COVID-19. The wider study: From T cells, B-cell-depleted T cells, or PBMCs came the material, which was cDNA or gDNA.

V lost 5 bases to trimming and J lost 5 bases; unmatched junction nucleotides: 9. Germline V CDR1 and CDR2: SGHTA, FQGNSA. The CDR3 covers 15 residues. The source material was peripheral blood. The sequence was obtained from a woman in her 70s with COVID-19, enrolled during active disease. The gene calls are TRBV7-2 and TRBJ2-5; 9 positions match TRBD1. The CDR3 sequence: CASSEDRGTWETQYF. The CDR3 DNA sequence: TGTGCCAGCAGCGAGGACAGGGGTACTTGGGAGACCCAGTACTTC.